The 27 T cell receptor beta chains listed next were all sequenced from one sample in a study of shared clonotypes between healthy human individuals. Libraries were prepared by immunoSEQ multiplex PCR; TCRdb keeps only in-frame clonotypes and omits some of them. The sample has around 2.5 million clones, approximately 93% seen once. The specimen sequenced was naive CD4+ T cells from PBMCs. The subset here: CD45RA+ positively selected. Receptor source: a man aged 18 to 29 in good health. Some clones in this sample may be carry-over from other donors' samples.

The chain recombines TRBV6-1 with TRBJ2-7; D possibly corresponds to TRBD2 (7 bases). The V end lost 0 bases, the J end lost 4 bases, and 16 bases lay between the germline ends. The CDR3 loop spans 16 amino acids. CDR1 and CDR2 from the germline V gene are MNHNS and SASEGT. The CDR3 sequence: CASSEAGRGRQYEQYF. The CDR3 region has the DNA TGTGCCAGCAGTGAAGCTGGGAGGGGGAGGCAGTACGAGCAGTACTTC.

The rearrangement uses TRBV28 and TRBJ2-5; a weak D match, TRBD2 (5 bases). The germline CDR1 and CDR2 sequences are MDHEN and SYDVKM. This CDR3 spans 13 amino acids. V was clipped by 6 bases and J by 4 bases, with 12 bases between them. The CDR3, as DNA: TGTGCCAGCAGCACACTAGAGACAGAGACCCAGTACTTC. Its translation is CASSTLETETQYF.

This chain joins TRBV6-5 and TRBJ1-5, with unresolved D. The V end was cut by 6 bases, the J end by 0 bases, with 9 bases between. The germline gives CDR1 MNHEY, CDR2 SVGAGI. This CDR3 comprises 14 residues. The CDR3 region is CASRAVYSNQPQHF. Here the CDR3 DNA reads TGTGCCAGCAGGGCAGTTTATAGCAATCAGCCCCAGCATTTT.

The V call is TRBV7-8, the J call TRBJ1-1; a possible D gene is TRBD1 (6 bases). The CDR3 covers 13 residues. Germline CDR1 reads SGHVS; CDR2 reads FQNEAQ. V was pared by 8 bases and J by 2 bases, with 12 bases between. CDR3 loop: CASGTGSNTEAFF. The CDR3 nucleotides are TGTGCCAGCGGCACAGGGAGCAACACTGAAGCTTTCTTT. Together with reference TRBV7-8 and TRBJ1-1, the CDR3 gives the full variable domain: GAGVSQSPRYKVAKRGQDVALRCDPISGHVSLFWYQQALGQGPEFLTYFQNEAQLDKSGLPSDRFFAERPEGSVSTLKIQRTQQEDSAVYLCASGTGSNTEAFFGQGTRLTVV.

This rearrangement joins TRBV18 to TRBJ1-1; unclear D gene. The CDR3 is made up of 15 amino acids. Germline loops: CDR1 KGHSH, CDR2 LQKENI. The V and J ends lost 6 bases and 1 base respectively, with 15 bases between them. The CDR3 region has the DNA TGTGCCAGCTCCGGCTCTGAGGCACCGAACACTGAAGCTTTCTTT. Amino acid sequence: CASSGSEAPNTEAFF.

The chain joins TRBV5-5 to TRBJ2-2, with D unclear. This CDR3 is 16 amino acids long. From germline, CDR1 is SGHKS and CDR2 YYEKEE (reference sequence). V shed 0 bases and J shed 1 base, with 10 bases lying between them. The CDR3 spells CASSLESGKNTGELFF. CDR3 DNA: TGTGCCAGCAGCTTGGAGAGTGGGAAGAACACCGGGGAGCTGTTTTTT.

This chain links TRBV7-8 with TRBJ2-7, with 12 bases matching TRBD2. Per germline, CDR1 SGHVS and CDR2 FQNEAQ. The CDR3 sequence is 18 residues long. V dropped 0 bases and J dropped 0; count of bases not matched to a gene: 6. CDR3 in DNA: TGTGCCAGCAGCTTAGCCGGGACTAGCGGGCCTACCTCCTACGAGCAGTACTTC. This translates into CASSLAGTSGPTSYEQYF.

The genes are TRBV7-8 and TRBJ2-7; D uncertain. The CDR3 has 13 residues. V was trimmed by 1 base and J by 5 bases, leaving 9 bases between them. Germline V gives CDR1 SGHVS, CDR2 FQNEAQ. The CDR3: CASSLGTWDEQYF. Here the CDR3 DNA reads TGTGCCAGCAGCTTAGGTACTTGGGACGAGCAGTACTTC.

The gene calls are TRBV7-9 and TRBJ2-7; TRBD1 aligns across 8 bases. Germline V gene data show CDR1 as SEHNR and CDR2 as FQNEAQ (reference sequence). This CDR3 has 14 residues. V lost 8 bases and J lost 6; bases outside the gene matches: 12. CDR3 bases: TGTGCCAGCTCTGTCCGGGACAGGTTAGGCGAGCAGTACTTC. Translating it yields CASSVRDRLGEQYF.

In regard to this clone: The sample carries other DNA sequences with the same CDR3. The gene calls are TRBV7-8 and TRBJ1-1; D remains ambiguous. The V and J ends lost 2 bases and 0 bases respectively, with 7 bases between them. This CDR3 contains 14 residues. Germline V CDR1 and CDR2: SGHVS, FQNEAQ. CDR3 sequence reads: CASSLTTMNTEAFF. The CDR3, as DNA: TGTGCCAGCAGCTTAACCACCATGAACACTGAAGCTTTCTTT.

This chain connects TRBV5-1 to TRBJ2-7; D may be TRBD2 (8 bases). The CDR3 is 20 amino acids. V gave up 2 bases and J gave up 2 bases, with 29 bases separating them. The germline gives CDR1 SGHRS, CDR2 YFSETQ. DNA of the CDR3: TGCGCCAGCAGCTTAATACCGGGACAGCCGATAGCGGGAACCCCCTACGAGCAGTACTTC. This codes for CASSLIPGQPIAGTPYEQYF. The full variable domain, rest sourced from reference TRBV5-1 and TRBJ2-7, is KAGVTQTPRYLIKTRGQQVTLSCSPISGHRSVSWYQQTPGQGLQFLFEYFSETQRNKGNFPGRFSGRQFSNSRSEMNVSTLELGDSALYLCASSLIPGQPIAGTPYEQYFGPGTRLTVT.

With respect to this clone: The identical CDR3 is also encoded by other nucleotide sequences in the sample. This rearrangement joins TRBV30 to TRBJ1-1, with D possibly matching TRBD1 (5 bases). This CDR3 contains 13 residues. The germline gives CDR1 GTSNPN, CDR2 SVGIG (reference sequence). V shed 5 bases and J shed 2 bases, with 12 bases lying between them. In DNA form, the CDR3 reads TGTGCCTGGGCCGGACAACCAAACACTGAAGCTTTCTTT. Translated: CAWAGQPNTEAFF.

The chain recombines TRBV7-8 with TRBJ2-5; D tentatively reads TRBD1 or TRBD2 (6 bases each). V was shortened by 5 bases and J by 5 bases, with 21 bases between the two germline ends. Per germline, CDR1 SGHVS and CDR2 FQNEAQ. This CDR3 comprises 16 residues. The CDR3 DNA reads TGTGCCAGCAGCGGCGATAGGTGGGGGGCTGGGGAGACCCAGTACTTC. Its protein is CASSGDRWGAGETQYF.

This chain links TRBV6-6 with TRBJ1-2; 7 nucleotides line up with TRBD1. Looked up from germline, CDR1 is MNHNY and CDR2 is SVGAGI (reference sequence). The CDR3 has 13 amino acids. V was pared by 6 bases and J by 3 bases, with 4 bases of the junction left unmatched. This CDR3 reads CASSRQGDYGYTF. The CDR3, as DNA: TGTGCCAGCAGCCGGCAGGGGGACTATGGCTACACCTTC.

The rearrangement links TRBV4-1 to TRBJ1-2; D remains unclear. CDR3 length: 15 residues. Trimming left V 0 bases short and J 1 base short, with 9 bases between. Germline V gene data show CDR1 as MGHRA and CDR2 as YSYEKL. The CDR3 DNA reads TGCGCCAGCAGCCAAGAGTCAGGAAATAACTATGGCTACACCTTC. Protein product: CASSQESGNNYGYTF.

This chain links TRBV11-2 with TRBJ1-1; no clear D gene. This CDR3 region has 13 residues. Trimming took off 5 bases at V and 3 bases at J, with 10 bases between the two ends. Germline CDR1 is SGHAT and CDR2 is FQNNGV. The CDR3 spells CASSPSRDTEAFF. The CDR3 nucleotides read TGTGCCAGCAGCCCTTCCCGGGACACTGAAGCTTTCTTT.

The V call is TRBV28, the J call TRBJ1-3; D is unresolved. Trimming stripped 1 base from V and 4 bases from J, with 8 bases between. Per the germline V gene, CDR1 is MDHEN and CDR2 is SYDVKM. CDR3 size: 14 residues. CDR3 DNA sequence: TGTGCCAGCAGTTTATCATGGACGGGAAACACCATATATTTT. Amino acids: CASSLSWTGNTIYF.

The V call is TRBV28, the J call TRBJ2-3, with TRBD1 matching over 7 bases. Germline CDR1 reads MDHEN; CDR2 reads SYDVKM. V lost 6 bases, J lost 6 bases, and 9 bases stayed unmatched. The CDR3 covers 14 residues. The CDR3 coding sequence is TGTGCCAGCAGCCCGACAGGGCGCCTGGATACGCAGTATTTT. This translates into CASSPTGRLDTQYF.

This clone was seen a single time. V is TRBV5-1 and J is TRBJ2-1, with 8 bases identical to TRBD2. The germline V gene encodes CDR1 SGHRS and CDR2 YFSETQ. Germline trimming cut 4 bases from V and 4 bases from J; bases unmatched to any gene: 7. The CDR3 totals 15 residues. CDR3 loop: CASSIDSGVYNEQFF. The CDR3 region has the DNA TGCGCCAGCAGCATTGATAGCGGGGTATACAATGAGCAGTTCTTC.

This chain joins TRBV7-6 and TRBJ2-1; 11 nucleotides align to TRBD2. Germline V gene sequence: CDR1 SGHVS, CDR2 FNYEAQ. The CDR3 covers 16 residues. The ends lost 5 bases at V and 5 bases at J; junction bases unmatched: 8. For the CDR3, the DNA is TGTGCCAGCAGCCCCCCCGGGACTAGCGGAAACAATGAGCAGTTCTTC. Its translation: CASSPPGTSGNNEQFF. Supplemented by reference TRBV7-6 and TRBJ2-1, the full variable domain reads GAGVSQSPRYKVTKRGQDVALRCDPISGHVSLYWYRQALGQGPEFLTYFNYEAQQDKSGLPNDRFSAERPEGSISTLTIQRTEQRDSAMYRCASSPPGTSGNNEQFFGPGTRLTVL.

The CDR3 spells CASSLVPGRSNTEAFF. Written as DNA, the CDR3 is TGTGCCAGCAGCTTAGTTCCCGGCCGGTCGAACACTGAAGCTTTCTTT. V is TRBV7-2 and J is TRBJ1-1; D unresolved. V shed 1 base and J shed 1 base, with 13 bases lying between them. The CDR3 is 16 amino acids. Germline-derived CDR1 and CDR2 are SGHTA and FQGNSA.

The CDR3 DNA is TGCGCCAGCAGCACCGGGGGGTACGGTGAAAAACTGTTTTTT. This encodes CASSTGGYGEKLFF. V usage is TRBV5-1 and J usage is TRBJ1-4; tentatively, D is TRBD1 (5 bases). CDR1 and CDR2 from the germline V gene are SGHRS and YFSETQ. The CDR3 is made up of 14 amino acids. With 4 bases removed from V and 7 bases from J, the gap between germline ends came to 14 bases.

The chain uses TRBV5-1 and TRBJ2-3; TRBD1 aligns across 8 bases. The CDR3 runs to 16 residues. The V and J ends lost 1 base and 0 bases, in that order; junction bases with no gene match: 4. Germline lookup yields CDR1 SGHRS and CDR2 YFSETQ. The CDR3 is CASSLQGAQSTDTQYF. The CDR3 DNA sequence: TGCGCCAGCAGCTTGCAGGGGGCGCAAAGCACAGATACGCAGTATTTT.

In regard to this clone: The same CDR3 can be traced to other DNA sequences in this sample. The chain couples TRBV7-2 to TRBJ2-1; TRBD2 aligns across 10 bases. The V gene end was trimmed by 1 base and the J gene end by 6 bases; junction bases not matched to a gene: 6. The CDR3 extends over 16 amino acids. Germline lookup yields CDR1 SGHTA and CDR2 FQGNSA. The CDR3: CASSLVGLAGANEQFF. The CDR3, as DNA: TGTGCCAGCAGCTTAGTTGGGCTAGCGGGAGCCAATGAGCAGTTCTTC.

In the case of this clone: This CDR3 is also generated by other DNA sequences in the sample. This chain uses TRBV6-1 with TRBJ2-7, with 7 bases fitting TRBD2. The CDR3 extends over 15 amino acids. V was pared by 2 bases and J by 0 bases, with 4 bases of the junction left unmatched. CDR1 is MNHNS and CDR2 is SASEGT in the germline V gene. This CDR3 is CASSESGTGSYEQYF. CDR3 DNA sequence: TGTGCCAGCAGTGAAAGCGGGACCGGCTCCTACGAGCAGTACTTC.

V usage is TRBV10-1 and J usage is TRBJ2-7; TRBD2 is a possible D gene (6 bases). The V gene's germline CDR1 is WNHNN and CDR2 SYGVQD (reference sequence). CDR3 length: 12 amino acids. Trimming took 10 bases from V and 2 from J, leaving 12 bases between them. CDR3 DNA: TGCGCCAACGGGAGAGAGGCCTACGAGCAGTACTTC. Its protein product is CANGREAYEQYF.

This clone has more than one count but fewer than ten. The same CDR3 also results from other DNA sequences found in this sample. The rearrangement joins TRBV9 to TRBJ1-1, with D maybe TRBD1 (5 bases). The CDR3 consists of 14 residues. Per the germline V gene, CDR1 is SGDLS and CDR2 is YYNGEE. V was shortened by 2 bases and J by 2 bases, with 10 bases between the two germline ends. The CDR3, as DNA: TGTGCCAGCAGCGTGACCGGGGCCAACACTGAAGCTTTCTTT. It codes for CASSVTGANTEAFF.